Below, 23 T cell receptor beta chains from the same sample are listed, as sequenced in a study of T cell responses to AZD1222 COVID-19 vaccine. Assay used: immunoSEQ multiplex PCR; TCRdb lists only in-frame clones, some missing. This table has more than 95,000 clones, about 85% appearing once. The sequencing used peripheral blood, collected on day 0 of AZD1222 vaccination. These receptors came from an adult in good health.

The CDR3 region has the DNA TGTGCTAGTGGTTTGGTGGTACAGGGGTTGGGCAATCAGCCCCAGCATTTT. Protein sequence: CASGLVVQGLGNQPQHF. V and J are TRBV12-5 and TRBJ1-5; TRBD1 agrees at 7 bases. CDR1 and CDR2 (germline): LGHNT, FRNRAP. The J segment lost 2 bases and the V segment lost 0 bases, leaving 7 bases of the junction unmatched. The CDR3 sequence is 17 residues long.

This chain links TRBV30 with TRBJ2-7, with 7 nucleotides matching TRBD2. CDR3 length equals 15 residues. CDR1 GTSNPN and CDR2 SVGIG come from the germline V gene (reference sequence). V lost 3 bases, J lost 2 bases, and 10 bases stayed unmatched. CDR3: CAWRGEASGPYEQYF. The CDR3 DNA sequence: TGTGCCTGGAGGGGAGAAGCTAGCGGTCCCTACGAGCAGTACTTC.

Only a few counts were recorded for this clone. The chain combines TRBV5-1 with TRBJ2-7, with D possibly matching TRBD2 (5 bases). Deletions cut 2 bases from V and 0 bases from J, with 9 bases between. Germline CDR1 and CDR2: SGHRS and YFSETQ. This CDR3 comprises 14 residues. CDR3 amino acids: CASSFEGYSYEQYF. In DNA form, the CDR3 reads TGCGCCAGCAGCTTTGAGGGATACTCCTACGAGCAGTACTTC.

This clone appeared a few times. The V gene is TRBV12-3 or TRBV12-4, the J gene TRBJ2-5, with D unclear. The V gene lost 1 base and the J gene lost 5 bases, with 8 bases spanning the gap. The CDR3 runs to 13 residues. CDR3 residues: CASSLGSWETQYF. Here the CDR3 DNA reads TGTGCCAGCAGTTTAGGCTCCTGGGAGACCCAGTACTTC.

This clone was counted once. The rearrangement uses TRBV11-3 and TRBJ2-7; 7 bases match TRBD1. Per germline, CDR1 SGHNT and CDR2 YENEEA. CDR3 length equals 15 residues. Germline trimming cut 5 bases from V and 0 bases from J; bases unmatched to any gene: 7. The CDR3, as DNA: TGTGCCAGCAGCCGACAGGGCACCCTCTCCTACGAGCAGTACTTC. This gives the protein CASSRQGTLSYEQYF. Complete variable domain (other parts from reference TRBV11-3 and TRBJ2-7): EAGVVQSPRYKIIEKKQPVAFWCNPISGHNTLYWYLQNLGQGPELLIRYENEEAVDDSQLPKDRFSAERLKGVDSTLKIQPAELGDSAVYLCASSRQGTLSYEQYFGPGTRLTVT.

The V and J genes are TRBV6-4 and TRBJ1-2, with D maybe TRBD1 (6 bases). This CDR3 comprises 13 residues. Trimming removed 2 bases at V and 7 bases at J, with 11 bases between. CDR1 MRHNA and CDR2 SNTAGT come from the germline V gene. CDR3 nucleotide sequence: TGTGCCAGCAGTGACGTGCAGGGGTCTGGCTACACCTTC. It codes for CASSDVQGSGYTF.

The gene calls are TRBV5-4 and TRBJ2-7; D ambiguous. V shed 2 bases and J shed 2 bases, with 14 bases lying between them. The CDR3 length is 15 residues. Germline V lookup: CDR1 SGHNT, CDR2 YYREEE (reference sequence). The CDR3 DNA follows: TGTGCCAGCAGCTTAACTTCCCGAGGCGCCTACGAGCAGTACTTC. Protein sequence: CASSLTSRGAYEQYF.

This clone was seen a few times. CDR3 protein: CASSAVGGNYGYTF. The CDR3, as DNA: TGTGCCAGCAGCGCCGTGGGGGGGAACTATGGCTACACCTTC. The J gene is TRBJ1-2, the V gene TRBV2; D may be TRBD1 (5 bases). The ends were cut back, 6 bases at V and 2 bases at J, with 13 bases in the middle. The CDR3 runs 14 residues. CDR1 is SNHLY, CDR2 FYNNEI, per germline.

The V call is TRBV7-2, the J call TRBJ2-1, with 15 bases matching TRBD2. J gave up 9 bases and V 2 bases, and 5 bases lay outside the gene matches. From germline, CDR1 is SGHTA and CDR2 FQGNSA. The CDR3 totals 16 residues. CDR3 region: CASSLWTSGGAVEQFF. Here the CDR3 DNA reads TGTGCCAGCAGCTTATGGACTAGCGGGGGGGCCGTTGAGCAGTTCTTC.

V gene TRBV7-9 combines with J gene TRBJ2-7, with 12 bases fitting TRBD2. CDR1 and CDR2 (germline): SEHNR, FQNEAQ (reference sequence). V lost 4 bases to trimming and J lost 2 bases; unmatched junction nucleotides: 6. There are 16 residues in the CDR3. CDR3 sequence reads: CASSSHRTSGTYEQYF. The CDR3 DNA reads TGTGCCAGCAGCTCCCACCGGACTAGCGGGACCTACGAGCAGTACTTC. Full variable domain (remainder filled in from reference TRBV7-9 and TRBJ2-7): DTGVSQNPRHKITKRGQNVTFRCDPISEHNRLYWYRQTLGQGPEFLTYFQNEAQLEKSRLLSDRFSAERPKGSFSTLEIQRTEQGDSAMYLCASSSHRTSGTYEQYFGPGTRLTVT.

This sequence joins TRBV6-5 and TRBJ1-5; TRBD1 matches 7 bases. The germline gives CDR1 MNHEY, CDR2 SVGAGI. CDR3 length: 14 residues. Trimming at V came to 5 bases and at J to 3 bases, leaving 4 bases not matched to a gene. The CDR3 region is CASSPGGVNQPQHF. As DNA, the CDR3 is TGTGCCAGCAGTCCAGGGGGGGTCAATCAGCCCCAGCATTTT.

This chain joins TRBV4-1 and TRBJ1-5, with D perhaps TRBD1 (5 bases). This CDR3 has 16 residues. CDR1 and CDR2 (germline): MGHRA, YSYEKL. V was pared by 0 bases and J by 4 bases, with 13 bases between. CDR3 sequence: CASSQDGGGLNQPQHF. In DNA, the CDR3 is TGCGCCAGCAGCCAAGATGGCGGGGGATTAAATCAGCCCCAGCATTTT.

The chain couples TRBV6-2 or TRBV6-3 to TRBJ2-3; possible D gene TRBD2, 5 bases. Germline V gene lookup returns CDR1 MNHEY and CDR2 SVGEGT. The CDR3 consists of 17 residues. Between the trimmed V and J ends, which lost 6 bases and 2 bases, there was a span of 21 bases. The CDR3, as DNA: TGTGCCAGCAGCTCCCCCCGACTAACGTCTTTCACAGATACGCAGTATTTT. Translating it yields CASSSPRLTSFTDTQYF.

This chain connects TRBV7-3 to TRBJ1-2; 10 nucleotides line up with TRBD1. From germline, CDR1 is SGHTA and CDR2 FQGTGA. After removal of 5 bases from V and 6 bases from J, the junction contained 9 bases not matched to a gene. The CDR3 loop spans 15 amino acids. DNA for the CDR3: TGTGCCAGCAGCCCGCGACAGGGGGCGCCGGATGGCTACACCTTC. This encodes CASSPRQGAPDGYTF.

V is TRBV3-1 (or the pseudogene TRBV3-2) and J is TRBJ2-6; D might be TRBD1 (6 bases). Trimming shortened V by 4 bases and J by 2 bases, and 9 bases separated the two germline ends. CDR3 size: 15 residues. Germline assignment: CDR1 LGHDT and CDR2 YNNKEL (reference sequence). The CDR3 nucleotides read TGTGCCAGCAGCCTCCGGACAGCTGGGGCCAACGTCCTGACTTTC. Its translation: CASSLRTAGANVLTF.

This chain's CDR3 is CASSRDQPQHF. The CDR3 bases are TGCGCCAGCAGCCGAGATCAGCCCCAGCATTTT. The V and J genes are TRBV4-3 and TRBJ1-5; no reliable D call. The V gene lost 4 bases and the J gene lost 5 bases, with 3 bases spanning the gap. The CDR3 contains 11 residues. The V gene's germline CDR1 is LGHNA and CDR2 YSLEER.

The V gene is TRBV4-2, the J gene TRBJ2-7, with a possible D match to TRBD1 (6 bases). Germline V CDR1 and CDR2: LGHNA, YNFKEQ. The CDR3 is 17 amino acids. V lost 5 bases, J lost 3 bases, and 23 bases lay in between. The CDR3, as DNA: TGTGCCAGCAGCAAAGGGGCCACAGGGATGATGATCTACGAGCAGTACTTC. As protein: CASSKGATGMMIYEQYF.

V usage is TRBV4-1 and J usage is TRBJ1-2, with D unresolved. Trimming left V 1 base short and J 8 bases short, with 14 bases between. The length of the CDR3 is 14 residues. Germline-derived CDR1 and CDR2 are MGHRA and YSYEKL. CDR3 nucleotides: TGCGCCAGCAGCCAAGCGGCACCTCAGGCGGGCTACACCTTC. It translates to CASSQAAPQAGYTF.

The chain links TRBV28 to TRBJ1-6; D remains ambiguous. Trimming pared 6 bases from V and 7 bases from J, leaving 10 bases between. Germline CDR1 reads MDHEN; CDR2 reads SYDVKM. The CDR3 totals 13 residues. In DNA form, the CDR3 reads TGTGCCAGCAGCCCGACGGGAAATTCACCCCTCCACTTT. Translation gives CASSPTGNSPLHF.

DNA of the CDR3: TGCAGCGCCCAACTCGGACAGGGGAGGCATTTT. It translates to CSAQLGQGRHF. The chain joins TRBV29-1 to TRBJ1-5; 9 nucleotides match TRBD1. V lost 7 bases, J lost 15 bases, and 10 bases stayed unmatched. In germline, CDR1 is SQVTM, CDR2 ANQGSEA. This CDR3 spans 11 amino acids.

V is TRBV18 and J is TRBJ2-7; D might be TRBD1 (6 bases). Germline CDR1 is KGHSH and CDR2 is LQKENI. V lost 3 bases, J lost 0 bases, and 15 bases lay in between. The CDR3 spans 16 residues. CDR3 DNA sequence: TGTGCCAGCTCACCTTTCGAGACAGGATCCTCCTACGAGCAGTACTTC. Protein sequence: CASSPFETGSSYEQYF.

The genes are TRBV7-9 and TRBJ1-4; no firm D call. CDR1 is SEHNR and CDR2 is FQNEAQ in the germline V gene (reference sequence). V lost 0 bases, J lost 3 bases, and 8 bases lay in between. This CDR3 is built from 15 residues. The CDR3 nucleotides read TGTGCCAGCAGCTTAGCCGGAGTAGCTAATGAAAAACTGTTTTTT. Translation: CASSLAGVANEKLFF. Variable domain in full (rest from reference TRBV7-9 and TRBJ1-4): DTGVSQNPRHKITKRGQNVTFRCDPISEHNRLYWYRQTLGQGPEFLTYFQNEAQLEKSRLLSDRFSAERPKGSFSTLEIQRTEQGDSAMYLCASSLAGVANEKLFFGSGTQLSVL.

The chain recombines TRBV3-1 (or the pseudogene TRBV3-2) with TRBJ2-3; 7 bases map to TRBD2. This CDR3 comprises 14 residues. Germline CDR1 reads LGHDT; CDR2 reads YNNKEL (reference sequence). Trimming took 4 bases from V and 7 from J; bases not matched to a gene: 8. For the CDR3, the DNA is TGTGCCAGCAGCCCCGGGAGTAGCGGGTATACGCAGTATTTT. Residues: CASSPGSSGYTQYF.